These 16 T cell receptor beta chains share one sample of origin, sequenced in a study of beta chain features in type 1 diabetes. As every portion of the isolated RNA was reverse transcribed, the sequencing read expressed TCRB transcripts. Produced via immunoSEQ multiplex PCR; TCRdb's table is partial and in-frame only. This table holds some 400,000 clones, around 15% found once. Sequencing was carried out using naive CD4+ T cells from blood. These TCRs come from a woman in her late teens or twenties in good health.

The genes are TRBV27 and TRBJ1-5; D ambiguous. The germline gives CDR1 MNHEY, CDR2 SMNVEV (reference sequence). This CDR3 region has 13 residues. V was pared by 2 bases and J by 4 bases, with 6 bases between. CDR3 protein: CASSLRENQPQHF. CDR3 DNA sequence: TGTGCCAGCAGTTTAAGAGAGAATCAGCCCCAGCATTTT.

The V and J genes are TRBV9 and TRBJ2-7; D gene unclear. V was pared by 0 bases and J by 6 bases, with 13 bases between. This CDR3 is 14 amino acids long. The germline V gene encodes CDR1 SGDLS and CDR2 YYNGEE. The chain's CDR3 is CASSVAGETPEQYF. Here the CDR3 DNA reads TGTGCCAGCAGCGTAGCTGGCGAGACTCCCGAGCAGTACTTC.

The chain recombines TRBV9 with TRBJ2-1, with 9 bases that match TRBD2. Germline V lookup: CDR1 SGDLS, CDR2 YYNGEE. This CDR3 is 14 amino acids long. J was trimmed by 4 bases and V by 6 bases; bases with no gene match: 5. In DNA form, the CDR3 reads TGTGCCAGCACTAGCGGGGACCCATACAATGAGCAGTTCTTC. Its protein is CASTSGDPYNEQFF.

The chain has TRBV29-1 and TRBJ2-7, with D perhaps TRBD1 (5 bases). The CDR3 runs to 14 residues. V shed 4 bases and J shed 4 bases, with 17 bases lying between them. Germline V lookup: CDR1 SQVTM, CDR2 ANQGSEA. This CDR3 is CSVGRGLLLYEQYF. For the CDR3, the DNA is TGCAGCGTTGGAAGGGGCCTTCTTCTTTACGAGCAGTACTTC.

The rearrangement uses TRBV5-1 and TRBJ2-5, with D perhaps TRBD1 (6 bases). The CDR3 is made up of 14 amino acids. From germline, CDR1 is SGHRS and CDR2 YFSETQ. Trimming removed 4 bases at V and 2 bases at J, with 12 bases between. CDR3 nucleotides: TGCGCCAGCAGCCCCGGACAGATGCAAGAGACCCAGTACTTC. Its protein is CASSPGQMQETQYF.

This clone was detected a few times. V is TRBV30 and J is TRBJ1-5; D is uncertain. The V end was cut by 0 bases, the J end by 7 bases, with 19 bases between. The germline CDR1 and CDR2 sequences are GTSNPN and SVGIG (reference sequence). The CDR3 runs to 16 residues. The CDR3 DNA follows: TGTGCCTGGAGTGTACATGGGAAGGGAGGTAACCAGCCCCAGCATTTT. The encoded protein is CAWSVHGKGGNQPQHF.

The chain employs TRBV7-2 and TRBJ2-1; unclear D gene. The CDR3 covers 13 residues. The V gene lost 1 base and the J gene lost 6 bases, with 7 bases spanning the gap. Germline V CDR1 and CDR2: SGHTA, FQGNSA. DNA for the CDR3: TGTGCCAGCAGCTTAGTCTACGGCAATGAGCAGTTCTTC. Translation: CASSLVYGNEQFF.

The genes are TRBV5-6 and TRBJ2-2; 7 bases are shared with TRBD1. Unmatched junction bases numbered 5, after V lost 0 bases and J lost 3 bases. The CDR3 is 16 residues long. Germline loops: CDR1 SGHDT, CDR2 YYEEEE. The CDR3 loop reads CASSLVDRFHTGELFF. The CDR3 DNA is TGTGCCAGCAGCTTGGTGGACAGGTTCCACACCGGGGAGCTGTTTTTT.

V is TRBV5-1 and J is TRBJ1-1, with 10 bases that match TRBD1. Germline CDR1 reads SGHRS; CDR2 reads YFSETQ. The junction had 11 bases not matched to a gene; V was cut back by 3 bases and J by 3 bases. The CDR3 spans 17 residues. CDR3 bases: TGCGCCAGCAGCTCTCGGGACAGGGGTTTCGCGGACACTGAAGCTTTCTTT. It is translated as CASSSRDRGFADTEAFF.

This clone turned up a few times. The chain links TRBV4-3 to TRBJ2-3; 9 bases are a match to TRBD2. Germline assignment: CDR1 LGHNA and CDR2 YSLEER. This CDR3 comprises 16 residues. V lost 0 bases, J lost 2 bases, and 3 bases stayed unmatched. CDR3 DNA: TGCGCCAGCAGCCAAGACGGCGGGAGGGCCACAGATACGCAGTATTTT. Translating it yields CASSQDGGRATDTQYF.

This chain links TRBV5-6 with TRBJ1-1, with 8 bases that match TRBD1. CDR1 is SGHDT and CDR2 is YYEEEE in the germline V gene. The CDR3 covers 15 residues. V gave up 5 bases and J gave up 2 bases; unmatched junction bases: 8. The CDR3 reads CASRGVDRGNTEAFF. CDR3 nucleotide sequence: TGTGCCAGCAGGGGTGTCGACAGGGGTAACACTGAAGCTTTCTTT.

This clone has a handful of counts. The J gene is TRBJ2-5, the V gene TRBV5-4; D may be TRBD1 (6 bases). The CDR3 length is 14 residues. V gave up 4 bases and J gave up 5 bases, with 15 bases separating them. Germline V gene sequence: CDR1 SGHNT, CDR2 YYREEE (reference sequence). CDR3 sequence (DNA): TGTGCCAGCAGCCCACAGGGCTCCAGGGAGACCCAGTACTTC. It translates to CASSPQGSRETQYF.

This clone has just a few counts. This sequence joins TRBV5-1 and TRBJ1-1; D possibly corresponds to TRBD1 (5 bases). Germline-derived CDR1 and CDR2 are SGHRS and YFSETQ. V dropped 5 bases and J dropped 11 bases, with 19 bases sitting between them. This CDR3 has 13 residues. CDR3 DNA sequence: TGCGCCAGCAGGAGTAGGACACCTCGTGAGGCTTTCTTT. As protein: CASRSRTPREAFF.

The chain carries TRBV14 and TRBJ2-5; 9 bases match TRBD2. The junction had 8 bases not matched to a gene; V was cut back by 0 bases and J by 6 bases. Germline values: CDR1 SGHDN, CDR2 FVKESK. This CDR3 spans 16 amino acids. The CDR3 is CASSQELAGGRKTQYF. CDR3 bases: TGTGCCAGCAGCCAAGAGCTCGCGGGAGGGAGGAAGACCCAGTACTTC.

This clone appeared a few times. This sequence joins TRBV30 and TRBJ1-5, with D possibly TRBD1 on 5 matching bases. The germline V and J ends were trimmed by 4 bases and 6 bases, with 16 bases remaining between them. CDR3 size: 14 residues. Germline assignment: CDR1 GTSNPN and CDR2 SVGIG (reference sequence). CDR3 coding DNA: TGTGCCTGGACCCCTGGGAAGGGGCTTCAGCCCCAGCATTTT. Residues: CAWTPGKGLQPQHF.

In its sample, this clone was seen a few times. This chain joins TRBV6-5 and TRBJ1-1; a possible D gene is TRBD1 (6 bases). The length of the CDR3 is 13 residues. CDR1 and CDR2 (germline): MNHEY, SVGAGI. V was clipped by 2 bases and J by 6 bases, with 10 bases between them. CDR3 bases: TGTGCCAGCAGTTACCGGGGGGCGGCTGAAGCTTTCTTT. The encoded protein is CASSYRGAAEAFF.